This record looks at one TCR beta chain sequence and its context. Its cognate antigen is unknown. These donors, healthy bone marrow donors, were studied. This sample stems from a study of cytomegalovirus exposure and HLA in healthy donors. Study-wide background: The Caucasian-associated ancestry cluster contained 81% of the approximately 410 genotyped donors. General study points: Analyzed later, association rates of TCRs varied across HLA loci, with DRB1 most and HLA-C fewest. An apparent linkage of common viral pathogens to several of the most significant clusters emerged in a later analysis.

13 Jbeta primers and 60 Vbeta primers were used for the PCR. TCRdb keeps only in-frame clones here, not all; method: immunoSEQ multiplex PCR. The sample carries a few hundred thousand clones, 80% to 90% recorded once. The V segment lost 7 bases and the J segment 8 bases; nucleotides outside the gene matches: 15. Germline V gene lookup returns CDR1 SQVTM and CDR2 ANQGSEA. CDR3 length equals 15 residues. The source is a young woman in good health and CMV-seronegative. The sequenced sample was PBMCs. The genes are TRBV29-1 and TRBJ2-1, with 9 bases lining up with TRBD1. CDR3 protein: CSAGPRDRVLYEQFF. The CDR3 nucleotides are TGCAGCGCCGGCCCCCGGGACAGGGTGTTATATGAGCAGTTCTTC.